The 13 T cell receptor beta chains presented below share a single source sample, sequenced in a study of Ad26.COV2.S vaccination and SARS-CoV-2 variants. As for treatment: roughly 20 received Ad26.COV2.S at low or high dose, single or two shots; a few received placebo; per-sample allocation not given. Specimens were obtained on day 63 following the first vaccine or placebo injection. Clones were read by immunoSEQ multiplex PCR, and TCRdb kept only the in-frame ones, dropping some. The sample yields around 300,000 clones, 85% to 90% seen once. This specimen consisted of peripheral blood, obtained in a trial of Ad26.COV2.S vaccine versus placebo. These receptors were obtained from a person aged 18-65 years who received the Ad26.COV2.S COVID-19 vaccine or a placebo.

In this sample, this clone turned up once. For the CDR3, the DNA is TGCGCCAGCAGCCAAGAACCTTGGGGTTCAACTAATGAAAAACTGTTTTTT. Protein product: CASSQEPWGSTNEKLFF. The V gene is TRBV4-3, the J gene TRBJ1-4; D not resolved. Germline CDR1 reads LGHNA; CDR2 reads YSLEER. Trimming removed 0 bases at V and 0 bases at J, with 11 bases between. The CDR3 is 17 residues long.

This clone was seen a single time. The V gene is TRBV2, the J gene TRBJ1-1; 9 nucleotides align to TRBD1. V lost 3 bases to trimming and J lost 5 bases; unmatched junction nucleotides: 7. Germline V gene data show CDR1 as SNHLY and CDR2 as FYNNEI. The length of the CDR3 is 15 residues. The DNA of the CDR3 is TGTGCCAGCAGTGAGATCGACAGGGGGAGGACTGAAGCTTTCTTT. Translating it yields CASSEIDRGRTEAFF.

The CDR3 bases are TGCGCCAGCAGCTTTGGGGACCGGAACTATGGCTACACCTTC. It is translated as CASSFGDRNYGYTF. The J gene is TRBJ1-2, the V gene TRBV5-1; tentatively, D is TRBD1 (5 bases). The CDR3 runs 14 residues. V lost 2 bases and J 2 bases, leaving 10 bases between the germline ends. Germline CDR1 and CDR2: SGHRS and YFSETQ.

The V call is TRBV7-2, the J call TRBJ2-2, with TRBD2 identical over 10 bases. From germline, CDR1 is SGHTA and CDR2 FQGNSA. V lost 1 base to trimming and J lost 5 bases; unmatched junction nucleotides: 7. This CDR3 contains 17 residues. Here the CDR3 reads CASSLVMIAGGTGELFF. The CDR3 DNA reads as TGTGCCAGCAGCTTAGTCATGATAGCGGGAGGTACCGGGGAGCTGTTTTTT.

This rearrangement joins TRBV29-1 to TRBJ1-1; 7 bases line up with TRBD1. J was trimmed by 4 bases and V by 8 bases; bases with no gene match: 7. This CDR3 comprises 12 residues. Per the germline V gene, CDR1 is SQVTM and CDR2 is ANQGSEA. CDR3 amino acids: CSLRQGGTEAFF. As DNA, the CDR3 is TGCAGCTTGAGACAGGGTGGCACTGAAGCTTTCTTT.

The rearrangement uses TRBV5-1 and TRBJ1-4; 7 nucleotides align to TRBD1. V shed 5 bases, J shed 5 bases, and the junction held 3 bases outside the gene matches. The CDR3 runs 13 residues. In germline, CDR1 is SGHRS, CDR2 YFSETQ. In DNA, the CDR3 is TGCGCCAGCAGTCCGGGACAGAATGAAAAACTGTTTTTT. Translated, it gives CASSPGQNEKLFF.

The V gene is TRBV5-6, the J gene TRBJ2-7; D possibly matches TRBD1 or TRBD2 (5 bases each). Germline CDR1 reads SGHDT; CDR2 reads YYEEEE. Trimming stripped 2 bases from V and 9 bases from J, with 30 bases between. There are 18 residues in the CDR3. CDR3 residues: CASSFSMGELLLATPQYV. The CDR3 nucleotides read TGTGCCAGCAGCTTTAGTATGGGGGAATTACTGCTAGCCACCCCGCAGTACGTC.

V is TRBV4-2 and J is TRBJ2-3; 8 bases align to TRBD2. Germline-derived CDR1 and CDR2 are LGHNA and YNFKEQ. V lost 0 bases and J lost 5; bases outside the gene matches: 4. This CDR3 comprises 15 residues. This CDR3 reads CASSQDPGGGDTQYF. The CDR3 nucleotides read TGTGCCAGCAGCCAAGATCCGGGAGGGGGAGATACGCAGTATTTT.

The chain employs TRBV10-3 and TRBJ1-1; 7 bases line up with TRBD1. V was clipped by 2 bases and J by 1 base; unmatched bases: 4. The CDR3 runs to 15 residues. Per germline, CDR1 ENHRY and CDR2 SYGVKD. The CDR3 sequence is CAISEPHRGNTEAFF. The DNA for the CDR3 is TGTGCCATCAGTGAGCCCCACAGGGGGAACACTGAAGCTTTCTTT.

This rearrangement joins TRBV4-1 to TRBJ2-5, with a possible D match to TRBD2 (6 bases). The germline CDR1 and CDR2 sequences are MGHRA and YSYEKL. This CDR3 has 15 amino acids. V was cut by 2 bases and J by 1 base, with 11 bases left in between. For the CDR3, the DNA is TGCGCCAGCAGCCAAACTATCGGGGGCCAAGAGACCCAGTACTTC. Its protein is CASSQTIGGQETQYF.

Many counts were recorded for this clone. CDR3 nucleotides: TGTGCCAGCAGCTTGGATCCGGGGAGAGGCAATCAGCCCCAGCATTTT. Translating it yields CASSLDPGRGNQPQHF. The chain links TRBV5-8 to TRBJ1-5, with no clear D. The germline V gene has CDR1 SGHTS and CDR2 YDEGEE. The CDR3 runs 16 residues. V shed 0 bases and J shed 2 bases, with 12 bases lying between them.

The V call is TRBV5-1, the J call TRBJ2-1; maybe TRBD2 (6 bases). In germline, CDR1 is SGHRS, CDR2 YFSETQ. V was cut by 3 bases and J by 4 bases, with 17 bases left in between. This CDR3 is built from 16 residues. The CDR3 loop reads CASSSRGYQEYNEQFF. The CDR3 DNA is TGCGCCAGCAGCTCCCGGGGGTACCAAGAATACAATGAGCAGTTCTTC. The full variable domain, rest sourced from reference TRBV5-1 and TRBJ2-1, is KAGVTQTPRYLIKTRGQQVTLSCSPISGHRSVSWYQQTPGQGLQFLFEYFSETQRNKGNFPGRFSGRQFSNSRSEMNVSTLELGDSALYLCASSSRGYQEYNEQFFGPGTRLTVL.

V usage is TRBV6-5 and J usage is TRBJ2-3; a possible D gene is TRBD2 (6 bases). Germline lookup yields CDR1 MNHEY and CDR2 SVGAGI. The V and J ends lost 2 bases and 2 bases respectively, with 11 bases between them. This CDR3 contains 15 residues. Here the CDR3 DNA reads TGTGCCAGCAGTTACAGGCGGGGTGACACAGATACGCAGTATTTT. Its protein product is CASSYRRGDTDTQYF.